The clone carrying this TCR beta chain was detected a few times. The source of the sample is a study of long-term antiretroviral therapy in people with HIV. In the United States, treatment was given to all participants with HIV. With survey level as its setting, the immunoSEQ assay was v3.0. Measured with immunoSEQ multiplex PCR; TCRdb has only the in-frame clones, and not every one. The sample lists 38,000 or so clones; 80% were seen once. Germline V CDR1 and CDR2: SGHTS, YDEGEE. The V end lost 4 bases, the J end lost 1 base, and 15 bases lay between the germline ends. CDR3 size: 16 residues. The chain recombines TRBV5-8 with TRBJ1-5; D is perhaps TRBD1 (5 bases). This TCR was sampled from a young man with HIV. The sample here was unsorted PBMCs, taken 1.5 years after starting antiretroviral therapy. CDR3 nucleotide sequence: TGTGCCAGCAGCCGCGGCGGGGGGAGCAGCAATCAGCCCCAGCATTTT. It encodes CASSRGGGSSNQPQHF.